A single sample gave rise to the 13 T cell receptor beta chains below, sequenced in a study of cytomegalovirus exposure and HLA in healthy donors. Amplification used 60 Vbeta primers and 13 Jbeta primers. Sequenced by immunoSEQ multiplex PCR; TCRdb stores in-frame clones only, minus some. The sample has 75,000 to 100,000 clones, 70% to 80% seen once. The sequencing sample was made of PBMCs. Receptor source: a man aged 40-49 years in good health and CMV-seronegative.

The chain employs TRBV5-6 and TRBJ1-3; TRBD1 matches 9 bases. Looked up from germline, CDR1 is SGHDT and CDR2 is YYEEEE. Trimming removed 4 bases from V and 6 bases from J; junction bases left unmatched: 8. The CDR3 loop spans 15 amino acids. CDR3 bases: TGTGCCAGCAGCCCCTGGACAGGGGTTGTAAACACCATATATTTT. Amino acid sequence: CASSPWTGVVNTIYF.

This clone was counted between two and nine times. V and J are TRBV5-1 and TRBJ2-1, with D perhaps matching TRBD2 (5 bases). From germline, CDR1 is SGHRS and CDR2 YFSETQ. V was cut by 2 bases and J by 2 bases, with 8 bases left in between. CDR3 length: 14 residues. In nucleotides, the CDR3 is TGCGCCAGCAGCTTCCGGGATACCTACAATGAGCAGTTCTTC. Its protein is CASSFRDTYNEQFF.

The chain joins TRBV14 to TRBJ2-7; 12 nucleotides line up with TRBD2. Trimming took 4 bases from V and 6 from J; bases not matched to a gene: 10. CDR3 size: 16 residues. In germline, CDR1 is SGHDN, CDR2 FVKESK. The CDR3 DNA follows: TGTGCCAGCAGCCCTTCCGGACTAGCGGGATCGAGCGAGCAGTACTTC. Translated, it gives CASSPSGLAGSSEQYF.

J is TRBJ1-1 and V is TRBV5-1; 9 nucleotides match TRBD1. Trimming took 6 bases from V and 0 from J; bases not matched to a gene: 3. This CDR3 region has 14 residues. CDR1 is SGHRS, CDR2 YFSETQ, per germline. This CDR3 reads CASTGQGLNTEAFF. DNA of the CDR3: TGCGCCAGCACGGGACAGGGCTTGAACACTGAAGCTTTCTTT. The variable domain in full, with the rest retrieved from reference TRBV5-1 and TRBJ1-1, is KAGVTQTPRYLIKTRGQQVTLSCSPISGHRSVSWYQQTPGQGLQFLFEYFSETQRNKGNFPGRFSGRQFSNSRSEMNVSTLELGDSALYLCASTGQGLNTEAFFGQGTRLTVV.

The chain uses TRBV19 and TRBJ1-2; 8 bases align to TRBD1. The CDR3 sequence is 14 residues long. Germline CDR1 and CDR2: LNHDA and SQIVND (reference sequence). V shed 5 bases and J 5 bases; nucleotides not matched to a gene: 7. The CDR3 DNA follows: TGTGCCAGTAGTCCGGGACAGGTTCCATATGGCTACACCTTC. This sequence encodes CASSPGQVPYGYTF.

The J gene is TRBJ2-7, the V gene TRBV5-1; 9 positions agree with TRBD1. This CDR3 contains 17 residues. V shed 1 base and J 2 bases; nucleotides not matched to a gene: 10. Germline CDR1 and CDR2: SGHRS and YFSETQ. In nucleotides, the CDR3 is TGCGCCAGCAGCTTGTTAGCTGGGACAGGGAAAACCTACGAGCAGTACTTC. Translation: CASSLLAGTGKTYEQYF.

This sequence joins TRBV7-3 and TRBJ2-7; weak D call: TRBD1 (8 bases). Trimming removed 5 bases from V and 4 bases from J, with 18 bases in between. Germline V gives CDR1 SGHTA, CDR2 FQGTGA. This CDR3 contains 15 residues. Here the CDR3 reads CASSPGQGGPYEQYF. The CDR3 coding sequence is TGTGCCAGCAGCCCAGGACAGGGAGGGCCGTACGAGCAGTACTTC.

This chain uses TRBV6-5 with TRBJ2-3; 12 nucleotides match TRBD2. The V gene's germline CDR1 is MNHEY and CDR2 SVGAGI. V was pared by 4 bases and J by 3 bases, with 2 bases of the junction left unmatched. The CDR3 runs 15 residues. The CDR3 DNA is TGTGCCAGCAGTTTGACTAGCGGGGGTACAGATACGCAGTATTTT. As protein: CASSLTSGGTDTQYF.

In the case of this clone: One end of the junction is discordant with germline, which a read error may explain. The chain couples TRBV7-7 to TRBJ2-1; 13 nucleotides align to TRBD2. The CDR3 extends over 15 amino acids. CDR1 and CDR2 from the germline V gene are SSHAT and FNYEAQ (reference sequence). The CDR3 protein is CASSSLAGGHNEQFF. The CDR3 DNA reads TGTGCTAGCAGCTCACTAGCGGGGGGGCATAATGAGCAGTTCTTC.

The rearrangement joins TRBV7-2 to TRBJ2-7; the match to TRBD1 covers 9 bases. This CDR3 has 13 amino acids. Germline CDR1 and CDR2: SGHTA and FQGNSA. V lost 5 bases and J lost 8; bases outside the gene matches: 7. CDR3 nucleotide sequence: TGTGCCAGCAGCCCCCGGACAGGGGTCAAGCAGTACTTC. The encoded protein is CASSPRTGVKQYF.

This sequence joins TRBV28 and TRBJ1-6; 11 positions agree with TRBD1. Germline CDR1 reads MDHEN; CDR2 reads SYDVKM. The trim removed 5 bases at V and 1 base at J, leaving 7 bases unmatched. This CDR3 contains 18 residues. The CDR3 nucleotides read TGTGCCAGCAGTGAAGGGGGGACAGGGGGTTCCTATAATTCACCCCTCCACTTT. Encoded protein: CASSEGGTGGSYNSPLHF.

The DNA for the CDR3 is TGTGCCAGCAGCCTCCCGCGCTCCTACAATGAGCAGTTCTTC. It translates to CASSLPRSYNEQFF. V gene TRBV7-2 combines with J gene TRBJ2-1; D is ambiguous. V lost 5 bases and J 0 bases, leaving 8 bases between the germline ends. This CDR3 comprises 14 residues. CDR1 is SGHTA and CDR2 is FQGNSA in the germline V gene.

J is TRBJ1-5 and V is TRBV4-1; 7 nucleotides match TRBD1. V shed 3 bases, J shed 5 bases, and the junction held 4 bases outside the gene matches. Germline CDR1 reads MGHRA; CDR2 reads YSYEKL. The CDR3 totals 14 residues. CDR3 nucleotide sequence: TGCGCCAGCAGCCAGGGACAGAGTTATCAGCCCCAGCATTTT. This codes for CASSQGQSYQPQHF.